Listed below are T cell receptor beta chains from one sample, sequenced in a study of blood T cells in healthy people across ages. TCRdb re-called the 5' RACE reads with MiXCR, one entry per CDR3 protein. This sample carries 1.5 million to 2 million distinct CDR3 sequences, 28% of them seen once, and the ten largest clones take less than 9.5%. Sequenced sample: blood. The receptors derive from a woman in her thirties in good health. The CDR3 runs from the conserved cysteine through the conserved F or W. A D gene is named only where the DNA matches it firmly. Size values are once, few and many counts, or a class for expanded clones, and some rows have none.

CDR3 protein: CARILAGDNEQFF; CDR3 DNA: TGTGCCAGAATACTAGCTGGGGACAATGAGCAGTTCTTC; V gene: TRBV9; clone size: NA; D gene: NA; J gene: TRBJ2-1
CDR3 protein: CASSFASTDAQYF; CDR3 DNA: TGTGCCAGCAGTTTTGCCAGCACAGATGCGCAGTATTTT; V gene: TRBV12-3/TRBV12-4; clone size: few; D gene: NA; J gene: TRBJ2-3
CDR3 protein: CASSLASGGTVYEQYF; CDR3 DNA: TGCGCCAGCAGCTTGGCTAGCGGGGGGACCGTCTACGAGCAGTACTTC; V gene: TRBV5-1; clone size: NA; D gene: TRBD2; J gene: TRBJ2-7
CDR3 protein: CATSPSSALTNEKLFF; CDR3 DNA: TGTGCCACCAGCCCTTCATCAGCCTTAACTAATGAAAAACTGTTTTTT; V gene: TRBV15; clone size: NA; D gene: NA; J gene: TRBJ1-4
CDR3 protein: CASSFPLGTGSGTDTQYF; CDR3 DNA: TGTGCCAGCAGTTTCCCCCTTGGGACAGGGTCTGGCACAGATACGCAGTATTTT; V gene: TRBV12-3/TRBV12-4; clone size: many; D gene: TRBD1; J gene: TRBJ2-3
CDR3 protein: CRVMGLRNTEAFF; CDR3 DNA: TGCCGCGTTATGGGGCTAAGGAACACTGAAGCTTTCTTT; V gene: TRBV29-1; clone size: NA; D gene: NA; J gene: TRBJ1-1
CDR3 protein: CANRIQGSREQYF; CDR3 DNA: TGCGCCAACAGAATCCAGGGGTCGCGCGAGCAGTACTTC; V gene: TRBV5-1; clone size: NA; D gene: NA; J gene: TRBJ2-7
CDR3 protein: CASTIVGAPGEQYF; CDR3 DNA: TGTGCCAGCACTATAGTTGGGGCGCCGGGTGAGCAGTACTTC; V gene: TRBV28; clone size: many; D gene: NA; J gene: TRBJ2-7
CDR3 protein: CSASNGANQFF; CDR3 DNA: TGCAGTGCTAGTAATGGAGCGAACCAGTTCTTC; V gene: TRBV20-1; clone size: many; D gene: NA; J gene: TRBJ2-1
CDR3 protein: CASSLGTTSGTYEQYF; CDR3 DNA: TGTGCCAGCAGCTTAGGTACCACTAGCGGAACCTACGAGCAGTACTTC; V gene: TRBV7-9; clone size: NA; D gene: TRBD2; J gene: TRBJ2-7
CDR3 protein: CASMTRAGGSYEQYF; CDR3 DNA: TGTGCCAGCATGACGCGAGCGGGAGGCTCCTACGAGCAGTACTTC; V gene: TRBV6-2/TRBV6-3; clone size: few; D gene: TRBD2; J gene: TRBJ2-7
CDR3 protein: CSAGSGVSGGFSQETQYF; CDR3 DNA: TGCAGTGCTGGAAGTGGAGTTAGCGGGGGGTTCTCCCAAGAGACCCAGTACTTC; V gene: TRBV20-1; clone size: few; D gene: TRBD2; J gene: TRBJ2-5
CDR3 protein: CASSLNRVTDTQYF; CDR3 DNA: TGTGCCAGCAGTTTAAACAGGGTTACAGATACGCAGTATTTT; V gene: TRBV27; clone size: NA; D gene: NA; J gene: TRBJ2-3
CDR3 protein: CASSSSPRGRHTGELFF; CDR3 DNA: TGTGCCAGCTCCTCTTCCCCCAGGGGGCGACACACCGGGGAGCTGTTTTTT; V gene: TRBV9; clone size: NA; D gene: TRBD1; J gene: TRBJ2-2
CDR3 protein: CSAGGGKATNEKLFF; CDR3 DNA: TGCAGTGCGGGGGGGGGAAAAGCGACTAATGAAAAACTGTTTTTT; V gene: TRBV20-1; clone size: NA; D gene: NA; J gene: TRBJ1-4
CDR3 protein: CASSEGSSGGAPDTQYF; CDR3 DNA: TGTGCCAGCAGTGAAGGAAGTAGCGGGGGGGCGCCAGATACGCAGTATTTT; V gene: TRBV6-1; clone size: few; D gene: TRBD2; J gene: TRBJ2-3
CDR3 protein: CASSLQDRDNGYTF; CDR3 DNA: TGCGCCAGCAGCCTACAAGACAGGGATAATGGCTACACCTTC; V gene: TRBV5-1; clone size: few; D gene: TRBD1; J gene: TRBJ1-2
CDR3 protein: CASSARRPLDTEAFF; CDR3 DNA: TGTGCCAGCAGCGCTAGACGCCCCTTGGACACTGAAGCTTTCTTT; V gene: TRBV2; clone size: NA; D gene: NA; J gene: TRBJ1-1
CDR3 protein: CASSFGTFTDTQYF; CDR3 DNA: TGTGCCAGCAGCTTCGGGACCTTCACAGATACGCAGTATTTT; V gene: TRBV5-4; clone size: NA; D gene: NA; J gene: TRBJ2-3
CDR3 protein: CASRLDTLGELFF; CDR3 DNA: TGCGCCAGCAGATTAGACACCCTTGGGGAGCTGTTTTTT; V gene: TRBV5-1; clone size: few; D gene: NA; J gene: TRBJ2-2